This entry is about one T cell receptor beta chain. This sample is part of a study of blood T cell repertoires in COVID-19. Study overall: The study drew acute and convalescent COVID-19 samples from the United States, Italy and Spain. Nucleic acid was either cDNA or gDNA, and it came from T cells, B-cell-depleted T cells, or PBMCs.

The CDR3 extends over 14 amino acids. Trimming cost V 4 bases and J 2 bases, with 12 bases left between them. CDR1 and CDR2 from the germline V gene are MNHEY and SVGEGT. Using immunoSEQ multiplex PCR, the repertoire was profiled, and TCRdb retains in-frame clones only, with some absent. Here the sample spans about 170,000 clones, 83% being singletons. V and J are TRBV6-2 or TRBV6-3 and TRBJ2-7; D is uncertain. Sequenced: peripheral blood. The sequence derives from a woman in her 70s who had recovered from COVID-19. The CDR3 DNA is TGTGCCAGCAGTTCCCCCGGCGGCACCTACGAGCAGTACTTC. Protein sequence: CASSSPGGTYEQYF.